A selection of T cell receptor beta chains follows, all from one sample in a study of early T cells in non-severe SARS-CoV-2 infection. TCRdb redid the calling of the 5' RACE reads with MiXCR, one entry per CDR3 protein. The sample shows 100,000 or so distinct CDR3 sequences, around 13% of them seen only once. The specimen was whole blood. These receptors came from an adult who was a healthcare worker with PCR-confirmed SARS-CoV-2 infection or an uninfected control (not recorded which). Each CDR3 is given with its conserved first and last residue. D genes are given only for firm matches. Clone size is given for some rows only: seen once, a few or many times, or a class if the clone is expanded.

>TRBD1|TRBV7-6|NA|TRBJ1-2
TGTGCCAGCAGCTCCCGACAGGGTGGGGCATATGGCTACACCTTC
CASSSRQGGAYGYTF
>TRBD1|TRBV5-1|many|TRBJ2-7
TGCGCCAGCAGTTTGCTAGGACAGGGGGCGCGGGAGCAGTACTTC
CASSLLGQGAREQYF
>NA|TRBV29-1|NA|TRBJ2-2
TGCAGCGGTAGACAGACCGGGGAGCTGTTTTTT
CSGRQTGELFF
>NA|TRBV9|few|TRBJ2-5
TGTGCCAGCAGCGTAGCCGGGGGACAGACTCAAGAGACCCAGTACTTC
CASSVAGGQTQETQYF
>TRBD2|TRBV28|few|TRBJ2-3
TGTGCCAGCAGTGGGGACATAGCGGGAGAGCTATATACGCAGTATTTT
CASSGDIAGELYTQYF
>TRBD2|TRBV3-1|many|TRBJ2-3
TGTGCCAGCAGCCGACTAGCGGGAGATACGCAGTATTTT
CASSRLAGDTQYF
>NA|TRBV12-3/TRBV12-4|many|TRBJ1-1
TGTGCCAGCAGTTGGCAGGCTCCGAACACTGAAGCTTTCTTT
CASSWQAPNTEAFF
>NA|TRBV5-4|few|TRBJ2-1
TGTGCCAGCAGCTTGAGGGACGGGTCCTATGAGCAGTTCTTC
CASSLRDGSYEQFF
>NA|TRBV6-6|many|TRBJ1-1
TGTGCCAGCAGTAGGGGCATTCGGCGGGAGAACACTGAAGCTTTCTTT
CASSRGIRRENTEAFF
>NA|TRBV30|many|TRBJ2-7
TGTGCCTGGAGTCCTGGGGGAAGCTCCTACGAGCAGTACTTC
CAWSPGGSSYEQYF